This T cell receptor (beta chain) emerged from a study of T cell clonality in common variable immunodeficiency. Study-level points and caveats: CVID patient heterogeneity limited repertoire-clinical complication correlations. Fewer deletions and N-nucleotide insertions were reportedly seen in common variable immunodeficiency TCR beta sequences.

Concerning this clone: The antigen is not known. The CDR3 extends 3 residues past the end of the read, so its final part is completed from the germline J gene.

Some clones are missing from TCRdb's copy, which holds only in-frame ones; the method was immunoSEQ multiplex PCR. The sample includes just over 15,000 clones, none of them occurring once. The CDR3 loop spans 15 amino acids. Germline V gene lookup returns CDR1 MNHNS and CDR2 SASEGT. J gave up 1 base and V 3 bases, and 3 bases lay outside the gene matches. Sequencing was done on a sample of peripheral blood mononuclear cells. This receptor was identified in a human donor with common variable immunodeficiency. The chain recombines TRBV6-1 with TRBJ1-3; 7 bases align to TRBD1. This CDR3 reads CASSEETGSGNTIYF. The DNA read from the CDR3 is TGTGCCAGCAGTGAGGAGACAGGGTCTGGAAACACC.